Each of the 13 T cell receptor beta chains below was sequenced from the same sample in a study of blood T cell repertoires in COVID-19. Clones were read by immunoSEQ multiplex PCR, and TCRdb kept only the in-frame ones, dropping some. The data hold around 19,000 clones, with around 90% observed a single time. Sequencing used peripheral blood. All receptors derive from a human donor in a cohort sampled during active COVID-19.

The chain couples TRBV9 to TRBJ2-3; 10 bases are a match to TRBD2. With V trimmed by 0 bases and J by 4 bases, 5 bases remained unmatched. CDR1 is SGDLS, CDR2 YYNGEE, per germline. This CDR3 is built from 16 residues. CDR3 coding DNA: TGTGCCAGCAGCGTAGTTAGCGGGAGGTCCGCAGATACGCAGTATTTT. Translated: CASSVVSGRSADTQYF.

The V gene is TRBV9, the J gene TRBJ2-6, with D possibly TRBD1 on 6 matching bases. The ends were cut back, 3 bases at V and 2 bases at J, with 15 bases in the middle. The CDR3 length is 17 residues. Germline assignment: CDR1 SGDLS and CDR2 YYNGEE. The CDR3 protein is CASSGHSGVPGANVLTF. CDR3 coding DNA: TGTGCCAGCAGCGGACACTCAGGGGTACCTGGGGCCAACGTCCTGACTTTC. Complete variable domain (other parts from reference TRBV9 and TRBJ2-6): DSGVTQTPKHLITATGQRVTLRCSPRSGDLSVYWYQQSLDQGLQFLIQYYNGEERAKGNILERFSAQQFPDLHSELNLSSLELGDSALYFCASSGHSGVPGANVLTFGAGSRLTVL.

V usage is TRBV5-4 and J usage is TRBJ2-5; 9 bases are shared with TRBD1. V gave up 4 bases and J gave up 4 bases; unmatched junction bases: 5. The CDR3 covers 14 residues. Germline loops: CDR1 SGHNT, CDR2 YYREEE (reference sequence). The CDR3 DNA sequence: TGTGCCAGCAGCAAACCGGGACAGGGAGAGACCCAGTACTTC. Translated: CASSKPGQGETQYF.

V is TRBV15 and J is TRBJ1-1, with D possibly TRBD1 on 6 matching bases. This CDR3 comprises 16 residues. Deletions cut 0 bases from V and 7 bases from J, with 18 bases between. CDR1 is LNHNV and CDR2 is YYDKDF in the germline V gene (reference sequence). CDR3 region: CATSREGQGPAFEAFF. The CDR3, as DNA: TGTGCCACCAGCAGAGAGGGCCAGGGGCCGGCCTTTGAAGCTTTCTTT.

V and J are TRBV5-4 and TRBJ1-1; no clear D. V was cut by 0 bases and J by 1 base, with 10 bases left in between. This CDR3 is 15 amino acids long. Germline assignment: CDR1 SGHNT and CDR2 YYREEE (reference sequence). CDR3 sequence (DNA): TGTGCCAGCAGCTTGGCTCCCGTTCCGAACACTGAAGCTTTCTTT. It codes for CASSLAPVPNTEAFF.

The rearrangement links TRBV25-1 to TRBJ1-1; tentative D call: TRBD1 (6 bases). The CDR3 covers 15 residues. V lost 2 bases and J lost 0, with 10 bases in between. Germline values: CDR1 MGHDK, CDR2 SYGVNS. The CDR3 is CASSETGYLNTEAFF. The CDR3 DNA sequence: TGTGCCAGCAGTGAAACAGGGTACCTGAACACTGAAGCTTTCTTT.

V is TRBV19 and J is TRBJ1-1, with D perhaps matching TRBD1 (6 bases). CDR3 length equals 13 residues. Germline-derived CDR1 and CDR2 are LNHDA and SQIVND (reference sequence). With 5 bases removed from V and 8 bases from J, the gap between germline ends came to 15 bases. The CDR3 is CASSQIDRWEAFF. DNA of the CDR3: TGTGCCAGTAGTCAGATCGACAGGTGGGAAGCTTTCTTT.

This rearrangement joins TRBV6-5 to TRBJ2-1, with 12 nucleotides matching TRBD2. The CDR3 spans 14 residues. Germline V gives CDR1 MNHEY, CDR2 SVGAGI. J gave up 6 bases and V 5 bases, and 2 bases lay outside the gene matches. The DNA of the CDR3 is TGTGCCAGCAGTCTAGCGGGAGGGGCCAATGAGCAGTTCTTC. This sequence encodes CASSLAGGANEQFF.

The rearrangement uses TRBV4-2 and TRBJ2-1, with TRBD1 identical over 7 bases. Germline V gene data show CDR1 as LGHNA and CDR2 as YNFKEQ. The ends lost 4 bases at V and 2 bases at J; junction bases unmatched: 11. This CDR3 contains 17 residues. The CDR3 is CASSPLYDRVPYNEQFF. DNA of the CDR3: TGTGCCAGCAGCCCTCTATACGACAGGGTCCCCTACAATGAGCAGTTCTTC.

The V call is TRBV9, the J call TRBJ1-3, with unresolved D. The CDR3 runs to 15 residues. V dropped 0 bases and J dropped 0 bases, with 7 bases sitting between them. Germline assignment: CDR1 SGDLS and CDR2 YYNGEE. The CDR3 loop reads CASSVGGGSGNTIYF. The CDR3 DNA reads TGTGCCAGCAGCGTAGGTGGAGGCTCTGGAAACACCATATATTTT.

The chain has TRBV5-1 and TRBJ2-5; 8 bases line up with TRBD2. The CDR3 totals 15 residues. Trimming removed 0 bases from V and 9 bases from J; junction bases left unmatched: 10. In germline, CDR1 is SGHRS, CDR2 YFSETQ. The CDR3 DNA sequence: TGCGCCAGCAGCTTGGAGGCTAGCGGGCCCGGGGCCCAGTACTTC. As protein: CASSLEASGPGAQYF.

V and J are TRBV2 and TRBJ1-5, with TRBD1 identical over 8 bases. Per the germline V gene, CDR1 is SNHLY and CDR2 is FYNNEI. The CDR3 is 16 residues long. V shed 4 bases, J shed 2 bases, and the junction held 7 bases outside the gene matches. The CDR3 DNA sequence: TGTGCCAGCAGTGCATCAGGGGGCTGGGGCAATCAGCCCCAGCATTTT. It specifies CASSASGGWGNQPQHF.

CDR3 nucleotides: TGTGCCAGCAGCGCCGGCGGGGAGCTGTTTTTT. This translates into CASSAGGELFF. This sequence joins TRBV9 and TRBJ2-2, with D hard to call. Trimming stripped 3 bases from V and 7 bases from J, with 4 bases between. The length of the CDR3 is 11 residues. Per germline, CDR1 SGDLS and CDR2 YYNGEE.